This T cell receptor beta chain came from a study of T-cell memory formation after mild COVID-19. General study points: Memory sampled before infection contained some responding clones, suggesting cross-reactive memory joined. Contracting CD4+ clones sat mainly in CM and EM; CD8+ in EMRA. Clones shrinking from day 15 to 85 showed even CD4/CD8 mixes; later expanders tilted CD4+.

Worth noting for this clonotype: What it binds is not known.

Constant-segment primers were used for 5'RACE, and the resulting TCR alpha and TCR beta cDNA libraries carried sample barcodes and UMIs. From the 5' RACE reads, TCRdb called clonotypes with MiXCR, one entry per CDR3 protein. Of 200,000 to 250,000 distinct CDR3 sequences listed, roughly 15% are singletons. Germline-derived CDR1 and CDR2 are LNHNV and YYDKDF (reference sequence). CDR3 length: 18 residues. V lost 5 bases, J lost 5 bases, and 28 bases lay in between. The V gene is TRBV15, the J gene TRBJ2-7, with D possibly called TRBD1 or TRBD2 (5 bases each). The specimen sequenced was PBMCs or a T cell subset sorted from them (not recorded which). The origin of this receptor is a young man who had mild COVID-19 (a few samples of this study predate the infection). Cell type and time point are not known. CDR3 region: CATSPGYGGRDLRHEQYF. CDR3 in DNA: TGTGCCACCAGCCCTGGTTATGGGGGAAGGGACCTGAGGCACGAGCAGTACTTC.